This T cell receptor beta chain was sequenced for a study of T cell responses to AZD1222 COVID-19 vaccine. Measured with immunoSEQ multiplex PCR; TCRdb has only the in-frame clones, and not every one. The sample carries 100,000 or so clones, 88% recorded once. The trim removed 5 bases at V and 0 bases at J, leaving 11 bases unmatched. CDR1 and CDR2 from the germline V gene are MNHEY and SMNVEV (reference sequence). This CDR3 comprises 20 residues. This clone occurred a few times. The source of this sequence is an adult in good health. The sequences come from peripheral blood, collected on day 0 of AZD1222 vaccination. J is TRBJ2-1 and V is TRBV27, with TRBD2 matching 15 bases. In DNA, the CDR3 is TGTGCCAGCAGTCCCCACCCCGGACTAGCGGGAGGGAGCTCCTACAATGAGCAGTTCTTC. Its translation is CASSPHPGLAGGSSYNEQFF.